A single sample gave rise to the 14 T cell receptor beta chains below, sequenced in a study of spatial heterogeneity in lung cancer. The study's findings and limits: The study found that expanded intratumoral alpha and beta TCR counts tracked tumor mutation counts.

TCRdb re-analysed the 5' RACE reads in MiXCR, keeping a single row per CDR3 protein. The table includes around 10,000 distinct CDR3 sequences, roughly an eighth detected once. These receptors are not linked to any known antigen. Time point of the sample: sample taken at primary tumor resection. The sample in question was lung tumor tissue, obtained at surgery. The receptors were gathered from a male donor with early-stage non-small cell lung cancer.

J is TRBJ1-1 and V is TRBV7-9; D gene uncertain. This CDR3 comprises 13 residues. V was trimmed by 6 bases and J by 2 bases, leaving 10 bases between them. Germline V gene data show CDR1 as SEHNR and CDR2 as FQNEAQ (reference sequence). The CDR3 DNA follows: TGTGCCAGCAGGCATCAGGTTAACACTGAAGCTTTCTTT. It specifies CASRHQVNTEAFF.

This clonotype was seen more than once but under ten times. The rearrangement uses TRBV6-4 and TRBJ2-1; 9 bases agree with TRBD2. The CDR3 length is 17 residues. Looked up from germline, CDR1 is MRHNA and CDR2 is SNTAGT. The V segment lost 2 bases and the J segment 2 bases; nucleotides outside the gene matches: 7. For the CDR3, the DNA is TGTGCCAGCAGTGACACACCCTTAGCGGGGGCCTACAATGAGCAGTTCTTC. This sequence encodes CASSDTPLAGAYNEQFF.

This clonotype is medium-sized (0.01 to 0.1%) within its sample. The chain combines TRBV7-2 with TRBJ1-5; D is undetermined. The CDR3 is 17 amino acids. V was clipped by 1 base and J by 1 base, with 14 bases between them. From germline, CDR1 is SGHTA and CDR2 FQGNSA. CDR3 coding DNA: TGTGCCAGCAGCTTAGAGCCGGGTGGGTGGAGCAATCAGCCCCAGCATTTT. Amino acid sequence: CASSLEPGGWSNQPQHF.

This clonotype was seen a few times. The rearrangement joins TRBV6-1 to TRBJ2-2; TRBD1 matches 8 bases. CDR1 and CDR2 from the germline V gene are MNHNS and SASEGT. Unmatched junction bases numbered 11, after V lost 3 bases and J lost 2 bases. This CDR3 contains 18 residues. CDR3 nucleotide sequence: TGTGCCAGCAGTGACATTGGACAGGGCCGGGGTAACACCGGGGAGCTGTTTTTT. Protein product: CASSDIGQGRGNTGELFF.

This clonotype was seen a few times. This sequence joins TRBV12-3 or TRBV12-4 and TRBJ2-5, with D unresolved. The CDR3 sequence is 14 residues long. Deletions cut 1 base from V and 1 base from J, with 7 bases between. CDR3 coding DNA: TGTGCCAGCAGTTTAGAGCTGTTCCAAGAGACCCAGTACTTC. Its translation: CASSLELFQETQYF.

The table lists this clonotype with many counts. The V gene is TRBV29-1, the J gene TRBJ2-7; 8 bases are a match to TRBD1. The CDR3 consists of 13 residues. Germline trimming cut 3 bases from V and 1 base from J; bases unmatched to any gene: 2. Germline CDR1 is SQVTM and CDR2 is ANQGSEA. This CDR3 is CSVEDRDSYEQYF. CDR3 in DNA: TGCAGCGTTGAGGACAGGGATTCCTACGAGCAGTACTTC.

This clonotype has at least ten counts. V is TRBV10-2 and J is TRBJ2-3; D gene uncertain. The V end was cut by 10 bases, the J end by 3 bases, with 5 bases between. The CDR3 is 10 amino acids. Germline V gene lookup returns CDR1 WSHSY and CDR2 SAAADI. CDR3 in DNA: TGCGCCACAGCGACAGATACGCAGTATTTT. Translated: CATATDTQYF.

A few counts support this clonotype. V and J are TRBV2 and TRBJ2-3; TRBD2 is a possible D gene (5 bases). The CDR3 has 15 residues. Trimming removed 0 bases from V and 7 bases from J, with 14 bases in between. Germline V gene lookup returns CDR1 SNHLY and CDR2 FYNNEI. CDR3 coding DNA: TGTGCCAGCAGTGAAGCGAGGGCTAGTCAGCATACGCAGTATTTT. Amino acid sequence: CASSEARASQHTQYF. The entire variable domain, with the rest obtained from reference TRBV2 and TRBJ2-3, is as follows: EPEVTQTPSHQVTQMGQEVILRCVPISNHLYFYWYRQILGQKVEFLVSFYNNEISEKSEIFDDQFSVERPDGSNFTLKIRSTKLEDSAMYFCASSEARASQHTQYFGPGTRLTVL.

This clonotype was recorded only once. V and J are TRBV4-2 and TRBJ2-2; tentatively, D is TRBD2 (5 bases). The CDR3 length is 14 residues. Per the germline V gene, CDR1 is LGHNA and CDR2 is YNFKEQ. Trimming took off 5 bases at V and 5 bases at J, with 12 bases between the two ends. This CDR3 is CASSSTSGTGELFF. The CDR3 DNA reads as TGTGCCAGCAGCTCCACATCGGGAACCGGGGAGCTGTTTTTT.

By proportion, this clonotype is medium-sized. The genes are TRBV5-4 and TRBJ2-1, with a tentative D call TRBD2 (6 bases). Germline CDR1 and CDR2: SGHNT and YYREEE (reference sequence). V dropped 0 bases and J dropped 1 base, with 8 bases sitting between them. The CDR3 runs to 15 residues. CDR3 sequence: CASSLGLESYNEQFF. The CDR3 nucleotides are TGTGCCAGCAGCTTGGGACTAGAGTCCTACAATGAGCAGTTCTTC. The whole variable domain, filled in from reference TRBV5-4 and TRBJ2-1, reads ETGVTQSPTHLIKTRGQQVTLRCSSQSGHNTVSWYQQALGQGPQFIFQYYREEENGRGNFPPRFSGLQFPNYSSELNVNALELDDSALYLCASSLGLESYNEQFFGPGTRLTVL.

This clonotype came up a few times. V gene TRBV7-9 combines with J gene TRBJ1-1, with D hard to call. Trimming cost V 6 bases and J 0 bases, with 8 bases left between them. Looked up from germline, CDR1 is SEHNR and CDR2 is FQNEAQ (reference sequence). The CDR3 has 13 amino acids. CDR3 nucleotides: TGTGCCAGCAGTCGGGCTTTGAACACTGAAGCTTTCTTT. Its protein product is CASSRALNTEAFF. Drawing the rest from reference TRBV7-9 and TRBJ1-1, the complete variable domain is DTGVSQNPRHKITKRGQNVTFRCDPISEHNRLYWYRQTLGQGPEFLTYFQNEAQLEKSRLLSDRFSAERPKGSFSTLEIQRTEQGDSAMYLCASSRALNTEAFFGQGTRLTVV.

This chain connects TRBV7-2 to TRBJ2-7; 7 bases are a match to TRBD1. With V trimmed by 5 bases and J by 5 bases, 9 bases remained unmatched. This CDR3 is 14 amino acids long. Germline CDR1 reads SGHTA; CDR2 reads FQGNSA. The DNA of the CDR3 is TGTGCCAGCAGCCTATACGACAGGGCCCACGAGCAGTACTTC. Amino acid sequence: CASSLYDRAHEQYF. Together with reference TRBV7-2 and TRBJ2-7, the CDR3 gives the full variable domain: GAGVSQSPSNKVTEKGKDVELRCDPISGHTALYWYRQSLGQGLEFLIYFQGNSAPDKSGLPSDRFSAERTGGSVSTLTIQRTQQEDSAVYLCASSLYDRAHEQYFGPGTRLTVT.

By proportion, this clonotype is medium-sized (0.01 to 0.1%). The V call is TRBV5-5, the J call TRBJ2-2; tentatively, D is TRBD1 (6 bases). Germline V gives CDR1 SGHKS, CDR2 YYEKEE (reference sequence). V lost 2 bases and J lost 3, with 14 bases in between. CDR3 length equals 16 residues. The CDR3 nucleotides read TGTGCCAGCAGCTTTTTATCAGGGGAAGACACCGGGGAGCTGTTTTTT. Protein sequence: CASSFLSGEDTGELFF.

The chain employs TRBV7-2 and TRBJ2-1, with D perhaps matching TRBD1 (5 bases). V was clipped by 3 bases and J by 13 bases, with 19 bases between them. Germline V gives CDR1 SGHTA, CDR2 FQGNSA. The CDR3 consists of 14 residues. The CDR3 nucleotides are TGTGCCAGCAGCTTCCTCCCCCCCCCAGGGCATCAGTTCTTC. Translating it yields CASSFLPPPGHQFF.